Following are 18 T cell receptor beta chains from one sample sequenced in a study of blood T cells in healthy people across ages. The use of a sample-barcoded 5' primer and a J-beta primer mix characterized a second PCR of roughly 6 to 11 cycles. TCRdb fed the 5' RACE reads into MiXCR, producing one record per CDR3 protein. The data show about 640,000 distinct CDR3 sequences, with under 30% seen just once and 15% to 19% held by the top ten. The sequenced material came from blood. The receptors shown here come from a woman aged 80 or over in good health.

This clonotype has just a few counts. The chain links TRBV27 to TRBJ1-4; no definite D call. This CDR3 contains 15 residues. Germline loops: CDR1 MNHEY, CDR2 SMNVEV (reference sequence). With 4 bases removed from V and 7 bases from J, the gap between germline ends came to 16 bases. CDR3 amino acids: CASSYKGGVGEKLFF. For the CDR3, the DNA is TGTGCCAGCAGTTACAAGGGAGGAGTGGGTGAAAAACTGTTTTTT.

This clonotype came up many times. The chain joins TRBV7-2 to TRBJ2-3, with 13 positions matching TRBD2. V shed 6 bases and J 6 bases; nucleotides not matched to a gene: 6. Germline loops: CDR1 SGHTA, CDR2 FQGNSA. The CDR3 has 15 amino acids. CDR3: CASSTSGGAWDTQYF. Written as DNA, the CDR3 is TGTGCCAGCAGTACTAGCGGGGGGGCGTGGGATACGCAGTATTTT.

This clonotype was found a few times. A clone one base away is much larger, so this may be a read error. The J gene is TRBJ2-5, the V gene TRBV5-1; D not resolved. Trimming took off 3 bases at V and 11 bases at J, with 17 bases between the two ends. The germline gives CDR1 SGHRS, CDR2 YFSETQ. The CDR3 has 13 residues. The CDR3 sequence: CASSSDPLSEQYF. CDR3 in DNA: TGCGCCAGCAGCTCGGACCCTTTGTCGGAGCAGTACTTC. Full variable domain (remainder filled in from reference TRBV5-1 and TRBJ2-5): KAGVTQTPRYLIKTRGQQVTLSCSPISGHRSVSWYQQTPGQGLQFLFEYFSETQRNKGNFPGRFSGRQFSNSRSEMNVSTLELGDSALYLCASSSDPLSEQYFGPGTRLLVL.

This clonotype was seen ten or more times. The J gene is TRBJ2-5, the V gene TRBV20-1; D is unresolved. Trimming took 1 base from V and 1 from J, leaving 7 bases between them. CDR3 length: 13 residues. Per germline, CDR1 DFQATT and CDR2 SNEGSKA (reference sequence). CDR3 sequence (DNA): TGCAGTGCTAGAGCCTCCTCCCAAGAGACCCAGTACTTC. Amino acid sequence: CSARASSQETQYF.

The chain combines TRBV12-3 or TRBV12-4 with TRBJ1-1; D unclear. Trimming took 6 bases from V and 3 from J, leaving 11 bases between them. The CDR3 length is 13 residues. The CDR3 reads CASSTAEYTEAFF. DNA for the CDR3: TGTGCCAGCAGCACCGCTGAATACACTGAAGCTTTCTTT.

This clonotype was seen at least ten times. The CDR3 bases are TGTGCCAGCAGGACCCGAGGGGGCCAAGACACCTTC. This encodes CASRTRGGQDTF. V gene TRBV27 combines with J gene TRBJ1-2, with 7 bases that match TRBD1. The CDR3 is 12 residues long. Germline V gene data show CDR1 as MNHEY and CDR2 as SMNVEV (reference sequence). The V and J ends lost 6 bases and 12 bases, in that order; junction bases with no gene match: 10.

Many counts were recorded for this clonotype. This sequence joins TRBV6-2 or TRBV6-3 and TRBJ1-2; the D is unclear. The V gene's germline CDR1 is MNHEY and CDR2 SVGEGT. The CDR3 contains 12 residues. Trimming left V 6 bases short and J 6 bases short, with 11 bases between. The CDR3 DNA is TGTGCCAGCAGCCGACTGATTGATGGCTACACCTTC. Encoded protein: CASSRLIDGYTF.

This clonotype occurred a few times. The rearrangement links TRBV18 to TRBJ1-2; D gene ambiguous. Germline V gene lookup returns CDR1 KGHSH and CDR2 LQKENI. V dropped 3 bases and J dropped 0 bases, with 8 bases sitting between them. The CDR3 is made up of 14 amino acids. The DNA for the CDR3 is TGTGCCAGCTCACCTATAGAGACTAACTATGGCTACACCTTC. Amino acid sequence: CASSPIETNYGYTF. The full variable domain, its missing parts supplied by reference TRBV18 and TRBJ1-2, is NAGVMQNPRHLVRRRGQEARLRCSPMKGHSHVYWYRQLPEEGLKFMVYLQKENIIDESGMPKERFSAEFPKEGPSILRIQQVVRGDSAAYFCASSPIETNYGYTFGSGTRLTVV.

This clonotype has ten or more counts. This chain connects TRBV7-2 to TRBJ2-5; 13 bases agree with TRBD2. In germline, CDR1 is SGHTA, CDR2 FQGNSA. This CDR3 contains 18 residues. Trimming took 4 bases from V and 0 from J; bases not matched to a gene: 8. The CDR3 DNA sequence: TGTGCCAGCAGCTGGACTAGCGGGGGCAGCCGGTACCAAGAGACCCAGTACTTC. Amino acid sequence: CASSWTSGGSRYQETQYF. Together with reference TRBV7-2 and TRBJ2-5, the CDR3 gives the full variable domain: GAGVSQSPSNKVTEKGKDVELRCDPISGHTALYWYRQSLGQGLEFLIYFQGNSAPDKSGLPSDRFSAERTGGSVSTLTIQRTQQEDSAVYLCASSWTSGGSRYQETQYFGPGTRLLVL.

In this sample, this clonotype turned up once. A much larger clonotype is one base distant, so this may be a read error. CDR3 loop: CASSLRTGREAQYF. As DNA, the CDR3 is TGTGCCAGCAGTCTACGGACAGGGAGAGAGGCCCAGTACTTC. The V gene is TRBV11-2, the J gene TRBJ2-5; 8 positions match TRBD1. The CDR3 extends over 14 amino acids. Per the germline V gene, CDR1 is SGHAT and CDR2 is FQNNGV.

Many counts were recorded for this clonotype. The chain is built from TRBV5-1 and TRBJ2-7; D is perhaps TRBD2 (6 bases). The V and J ends lost 7 bases and 6 bases respectively, with 20 bases between them. The germline CDR1 and CDR2 sequences are SGHRS and YFSETQ. The CDR3 has 14 residues. The CDR3 protein is CASAPWTKASEQYF. CDR3 sequence (DNA): TGCGCCAGCGCGCCCTGGACTAAGGCCTCCGAGCAGTACTTC.

This clonotype was seen repeatedly, ten times or more. The V and J genes are TRBV20-1 and TRBJ2-7, with 9 positions matching TRBD1. Germline V lookup: CDR1 DFQATT, CDR2 SNEGSKA (reference sequence). V shed 5 bases and J 4 bases; nucleotides not matched to a gene: 12. The CDR3 is made up of 15 amino acids. DNA for the CDR3: TGCAGTGCTTTAAACCGGGACAGGGCACGATACGAGCAGTACTTC. The encoded protein is CSALNRDRARYEQYF.

This clonotype came up a few times. This may be a read error: a much more frequent sequence differs by one nucleotide. The chain combines TRBV7-8 with TRBJ1-2; no clear D gene. This CDR3 comprises 16 residues. Deletions cut 7 bases from V and 8 bases from J, with 26 bases between. CDR1 and CDR2 (germline): SGHVS, FQNEAQ. The CDR3 coding sequence is TGTGCCAGCATCCAGCTTACCGGTCCTCGTCGCCAAGGCTACACCTTC. This encodes CASIQLTGPRRQGYTF.

V usage is TRBV12-3 or TRBV12-4 and J usage is TRBJ2-3; the D gene is possibly TRBD2 (5 bases). CDR3 size: 14 residues. V lost 3 bases to trimming and J lost 10 bases, with 17 bases between them. CDR3 DNA: TGTGCCAGCAGTTTTGGGGAGCTCGCGGATGCGCAGTATTTT. This gives the protein CASSFGELADAQYF.

This clonotype was detected ten times or more. The rearrangement uses TRBV7-9 and TRBJ1-1; D perhaps matches TRBD1 (5 bases). The CDR3 spans 13 residues. The germline V and J ends were trimmed by 6 bases and 6 bases, with 14 bases remaining between them. Per germline, CDR1 SEHNR and CDR2 FQNEAQ (reference sequence). The CDR3 is CASRRPGVSEAFF. CDR3 sequence (DNA): TGTGCCAGCAGAAGACCGGGGGTCTCTGAAGCTTTCTTT.

Regarding this clonotype: A read error may explain this, as a much larger clone is one base away. The chain employs TRBV5-1 and TRBJ2-5; TRBD2 might be the D (5 bases). CDR3 length: 12 amino acids. V was cut by 4 bases and J by 11 bases, with 15 bases left in between. CDR1 and CDR2 (germline): SGHRS, YFSETQ. CDR3 DNA: TGCGCCAGCAGCCCAAGCGGCAATGAGCAGTACTTC. It translates to CASSPSGNEQYF.

This clonotype was observed many times. The rearrangement joins TRBV5-6 to TRBJ2-1, with unresolved D. The V gene's germline CDR1 is SGHDT and CDR2 YYEEEE. The CDR3 length is 15 residues. Between the trimmed V and J ends, which lost 3 bases and 0 bases, there was a span of 10 bases. In DNA, the CDR3 is TGTGCCAGCAGCTATATACAGTACTCCTACAATGAGCAGTTCTTC. This encodes CASSYIQYSYNEQFF.

This clonotype has only a few counts. The chain carries TRBV20-1 and TRBJ2-7; 10 bases match TRBD2. Germline V lookup: CDR1 DFQATT, CDR2 SNEGSKA (reference sequence). With 2 bases clipped from V and 6 bases from J, the junction kept 4 bases outside the gene matches. The CDR3 is made up of 13 amino acids. The CDR3 region has the DNA TGCAGTGCTAGATGGCTAGCGGGAGTCGAGCAGTACTTC. It yields the protein CSARWLAGVEQYF.